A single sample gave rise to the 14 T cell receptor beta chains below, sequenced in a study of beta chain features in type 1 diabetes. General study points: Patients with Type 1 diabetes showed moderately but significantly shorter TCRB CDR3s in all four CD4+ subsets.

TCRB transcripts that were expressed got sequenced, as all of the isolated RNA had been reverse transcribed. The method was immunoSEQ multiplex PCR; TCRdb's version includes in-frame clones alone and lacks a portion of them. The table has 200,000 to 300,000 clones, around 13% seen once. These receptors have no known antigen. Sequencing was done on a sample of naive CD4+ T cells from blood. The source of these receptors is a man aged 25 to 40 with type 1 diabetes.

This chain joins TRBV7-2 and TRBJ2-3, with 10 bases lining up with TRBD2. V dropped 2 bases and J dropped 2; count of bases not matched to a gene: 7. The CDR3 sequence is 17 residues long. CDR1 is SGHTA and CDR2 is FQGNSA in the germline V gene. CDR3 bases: TGTGCCAGCAGCTTATGGCTAGCGGGGGTGGACACAGATACGCAGTATTTT. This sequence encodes CASSLWLAGVDTDTQYF.

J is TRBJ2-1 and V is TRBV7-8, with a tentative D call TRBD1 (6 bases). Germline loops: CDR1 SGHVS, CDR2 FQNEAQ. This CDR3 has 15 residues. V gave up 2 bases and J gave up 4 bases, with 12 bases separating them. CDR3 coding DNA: TGTGCCAGCAGCTTAACAGGGCAGAGTTACAATGAGCAGTTCTTC. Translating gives CASSLTGQSYNEQFF.

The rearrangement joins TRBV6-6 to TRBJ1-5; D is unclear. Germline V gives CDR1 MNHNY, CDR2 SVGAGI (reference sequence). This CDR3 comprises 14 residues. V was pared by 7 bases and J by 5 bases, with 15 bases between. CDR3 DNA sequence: TGTGCCAGCACCCGGGGAGGTCTATATCAGCCCCAGCATTTT. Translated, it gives CASTRGGLYQPQHF.

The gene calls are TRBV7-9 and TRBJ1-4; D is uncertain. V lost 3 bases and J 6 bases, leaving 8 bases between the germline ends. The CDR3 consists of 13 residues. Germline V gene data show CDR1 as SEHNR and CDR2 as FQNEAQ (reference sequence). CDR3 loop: CASSLSGDEKLFF. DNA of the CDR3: TGTGCCAGCAGCTTGTCTGGAGATGAAAAACTGTTTTTT. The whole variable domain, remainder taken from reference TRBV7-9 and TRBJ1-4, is DTGVSQNPRHKITKRGQNVTFRCDPISEHNRLYWYRQTLGQGPEFLTYFQNEAQLEKSRLLSDRFSAERPKGSFSTLEIQRTEQGDSAMYLCASSLSGDEKLFFGSGTQLSVL.

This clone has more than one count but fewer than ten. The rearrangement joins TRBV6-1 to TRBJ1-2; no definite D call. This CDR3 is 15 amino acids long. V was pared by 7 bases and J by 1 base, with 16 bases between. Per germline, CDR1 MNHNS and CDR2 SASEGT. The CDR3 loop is CASTVGRTHNYGYTF. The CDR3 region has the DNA TGTGCCAGCACCGTGGGGAGGACTCATAACTATGGCTACACCTTC.

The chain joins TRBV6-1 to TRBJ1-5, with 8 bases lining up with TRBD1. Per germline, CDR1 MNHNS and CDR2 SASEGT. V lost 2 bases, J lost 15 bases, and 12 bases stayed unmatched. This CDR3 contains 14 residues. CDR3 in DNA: TGTGCCAGCAGTGAAATTGAGGGGACAGGTCGACTGCATTTT. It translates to CASSEIEGTGRLHF.

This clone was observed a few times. The CDR3 coding sequence is TGCGCCAGCAGCTTGGCCTTCTCTGGGGCCAACGTCCTGACTTTC. Protein product: CASSLAFSGANVLTF. The gene calls are TRBV5-1 and TRBJ2-6; no definite D call. Germline V gene data show CDR1 as SGHRS and CDR2 as YFSETQ. The length of the CDR3 is 15 residues. Trimming took off 0 bases at V and 0 bases at J, with 4 bases between the two ends.

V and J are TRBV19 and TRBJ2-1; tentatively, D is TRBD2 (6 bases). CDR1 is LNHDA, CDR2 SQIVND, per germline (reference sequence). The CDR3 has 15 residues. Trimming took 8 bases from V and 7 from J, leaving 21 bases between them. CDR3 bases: TGTGCCAGTTGTAGCGGAACGGGATATGGGAATGAGCAGTTCTTC. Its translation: CASCSGTGYGNEQFF.

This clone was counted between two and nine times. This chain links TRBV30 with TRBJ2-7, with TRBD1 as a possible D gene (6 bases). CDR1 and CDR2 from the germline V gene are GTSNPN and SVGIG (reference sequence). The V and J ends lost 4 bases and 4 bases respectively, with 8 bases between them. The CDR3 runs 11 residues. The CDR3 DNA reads TGTGCCTGGACAGACAGGTACGAGCAGTACTTC. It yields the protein CAWTDRYEQYF.

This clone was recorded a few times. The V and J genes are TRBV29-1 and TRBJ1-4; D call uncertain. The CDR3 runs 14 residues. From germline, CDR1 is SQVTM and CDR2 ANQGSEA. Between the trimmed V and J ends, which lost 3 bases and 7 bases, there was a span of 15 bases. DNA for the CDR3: TGCAGCGTTGAGTTGCCTTCCAGCGGTGAAAAACTGTTTTTT. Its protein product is CSVELPSSGEKLFF.

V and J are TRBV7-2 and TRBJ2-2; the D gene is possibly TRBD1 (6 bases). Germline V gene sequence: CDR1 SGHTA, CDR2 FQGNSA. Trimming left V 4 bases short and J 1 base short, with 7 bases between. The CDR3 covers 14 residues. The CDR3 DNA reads TGTGCCAGCAGCTCGGACAGGAACACCGGGGAGCTGTTTTTT. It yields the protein CASSSDRNTGELFF.

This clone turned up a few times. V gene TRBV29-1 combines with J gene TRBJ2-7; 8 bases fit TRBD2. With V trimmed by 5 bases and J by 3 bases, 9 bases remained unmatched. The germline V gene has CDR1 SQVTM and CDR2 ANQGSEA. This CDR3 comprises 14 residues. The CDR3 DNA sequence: TGCAGCGTTCACCTCCCTGCGGGGGGCTACGAGCAGTACTTC. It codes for CSVHLPAGGYEQYF.

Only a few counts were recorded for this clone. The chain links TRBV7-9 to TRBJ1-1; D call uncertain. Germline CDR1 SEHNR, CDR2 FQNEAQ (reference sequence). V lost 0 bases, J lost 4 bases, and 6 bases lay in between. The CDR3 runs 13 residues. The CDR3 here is CASSLAQFTEAFF. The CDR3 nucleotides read TGTGCCAGCAGCTTAGCGCAGTTCACTGAAGCTTTCTTT.

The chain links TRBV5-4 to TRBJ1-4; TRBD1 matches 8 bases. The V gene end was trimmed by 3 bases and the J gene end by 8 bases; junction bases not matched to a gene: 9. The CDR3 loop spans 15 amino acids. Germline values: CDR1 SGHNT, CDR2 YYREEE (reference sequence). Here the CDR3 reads CASSSKGQVQEKLFF. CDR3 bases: TGTGCCAGCAGCTCCAAGGGACAGGTTCAAGAAAAACTGTTTTTT. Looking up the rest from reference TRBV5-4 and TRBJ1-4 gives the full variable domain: ETGVTQSPTHLIKTRGQQVTLRCSSQSGHNTVSWYQQALGQGPQFIFQYYREEENGRGNFPPRFSGLQFPNYSSELNVNALELDDSALYLCASSSKGQVQEKLFFGSGTQLSVL.